The rows below give T cell receptor beta chains drawn from one sample of a study of blood T cell repertoires in COVID-19. The data were produced by immunoSEQ multiplex PCR, yet TCRdb's version contains in-frame clones alone and is incomplete. The table includes about 250,000 clones, about 91% detected once. The sequencing input was peripheral blood. The receptors were gathered from a woman aged 25-40 years with COVID-19, enrolled during active disease. Both conserved end residues are part of each CDR3. A D gene is named only where the DNA matches it firmly. Rows give clone size only sometimes, using once, few, many, or a class for an expanded clone.

V,D,J,size,CDR3,DNA
TRBV2,TRBD2,TRBJ2-1,.,CASSSGRASYNEQFF,TGTGCCAGCAGTAGCGGGAGGGCCTCCTACAATGAGCAGTTCTTC
TRBV7-9,TRBD2,TRBJ2-2,.,CASSGVGDTGELFF,TGTGCCTCAAGCGGGGTGGGAGACACCGGGGAGCTGTTTTTT
TRBV2,.,TRBJ1-1,.,CASRRRQNLEAFF,TGTGCCAGCAGGCGCCGACAGAATCTTGAAGCTTTCTTT
TRBV10-3,.,TRBJ2-3,.,CATRDTPSTDTQYF,TGTGCCACCCGGGACACCCCAAGCACAGATACGCAGTATTTT
TRBV4-3,TRBD1,TRBJ1-1,.,CASSQGQGAGTEAFF,TGCGCCAGCAGCCAAGGACAGGGGGCAGGGACTGAAGCTTTCTTT
TRBV5-1,TRBD2,TRBJ2-3,.,CASSLSGTRRTDTQYF,TGCGCCAGCAGCTTGTCTGGGACTAGACGCACAGATACGCAGTATTTT
TRBV30,.,TRBJ1-3,.,CACDRSSGNTIYF,TGTGCCTGCGACAGGAGTTCTGGAAACACCATATATTTT
TRBV4-2,TRBD2,TRBJ2-4,few,CASSQELAGGNIQYF,TGTGCCAGCAGCCAAGAACTAGCGGGGGGAAACATTCAGTACTTC
TRBV11-2,TRBD1,TRBJ1-2,.,CASSFSGTGGNYGYTF,TGTGCCAGCAGCTTCTCCGGGACAGGGGGTAACTATGGCTACACCTTC
TRBV2,TRBD1,TRBJ2-7,.,CASNINRGTGEYEQYF,TGTGCCAGCAATATAAACAGGGGGACAGGGGAGTACGAGCAGTACTTC
TRBV11-3,TRBD2,TRBJ2-1,.,CASSPTSEFNEQFF,TGTGCCAGCAGCCCGACTAGCGAGTTCAATGAGCAGTTCTTC
TRBV6-5,TRBD2,TRBJ2-7,.,CASSPGLAGTYEQYF,TGTGCCAGCAGTCCCGGACTAGCGGGGACCTACGAGCAGTACTTC
TRBV24-1,TRBD1,TRBJ1-2,.,CATSDFYRGHYGYTF,TGTGCCACCAGTGATTTTTACAGGGGGCACTATGGCTACACCTTC
TRBV7-2,.,TRBJ2-7,.,CASSTWSSYEQYF,TGTGCCAGCAGCACCTGGAGCTCCTACGAGCAGTACTTC
TRBV10-2,.,TRBJ2-5,.,CASSESDIRSQYF,TGCGCCAGCAGTGAGTCGGACATCAGGTCCCAGTACTTC
TRBV5-1,.,TRBJ2-1,.,CASSLGQGSYNEQFF,TGCGCCAGCAGCTTGGGGCAGGGCTCCTACAATGAGCAGTTCTTC
TRBV16,.,TRBJ2-3,.,CASSPVDEGFTDTQYF,TGTGCCAGCAGCCCCGTGGATGAGGGTTTCACAGATACGCAGTATTTT
TRBV7-9,TRBD2,TRBJ2-3,.,CASSFGGNTDTQYF,TGTGCCAGCAGCTTCGGGGGGAACACAGATACGCAGTATTTT
TRBV6-5,.,TRBJ1-1,.,CASSYSIVNTEAFF,TGTGCCAGCAGTTACTCCATTGTGAACACTGAAGCTTTCTTT
TRBV24-1,TRBD1,TRBJ1-4,.,CATSDSRQGGEKLFF,TGTGCCACCAGTGATTCCCGACAGGGGGGCGAAAAACTGTTTTTT
TRBV2,TRBD2,TRBJ2-5,.,CASNRLAGDRQETQYF,TGTGCCAGCAACAGACTAGCGGGGGACCGCCAAGAGACCCAGTACTTC
TRBV11-2,TRBD2,TRBJ2-5,.,CASSLGALRGRAGETQYF,TGTGCCAGCAGCTTAGGGGCACTTCGCGGGAGGGCCGGGGAGACCCAGTACTTC
TRBV11-3,.,TRBJ2-2,.,CASSPYTGELFF,TGTGCCAGCAGCCCTTACACCGGGGAGCTGTTTTTT
TRBV4-2,.,TRBJ2-7,.,CASSQGQASYEQYF,TGTGCCAGCAGCCAAGGACAGGCCTCCTACGAGCAGTACTTC
TRBV10-3,.,TRBJ1-1,.,CAISASFGGTRQNTEAFF,TGTGCCATCAGTGCATCATTCGGTGGGACACGGCAGAACACTGAAGCTTTCTTT
TRBV24-1,TRBD1,TRBJ1-5,few,CATRKYRGSNQPQHF,TGTGCCACCAGGAAGTACAGGGGAAGCAATCAGCCCCAGCATTTT
TRBV10-1,TRBD2,TRBJ2-5,.,CASSEGLVSETQYF,TGCGCCAGCAGTGAGGGACTAGTTTCGGAGACCCAGTACTTC
TRBV9,TRBD1,TRBJ2-3,.,CASSPTGGESSTDTQYF,TGTGCCAGCAGCCCGACAGGGGGGGAATCTAGCACAGATACGCAGTATTTT